Sequencing of this TCR beta chain was carried out in a study of PD-1 blockade in classical Hodgkin lymphoma. Findings and limits, study-wide: The causes of the repertoire differences, possibly disease activity or prior therapy, remain undefined. Complete responders had baseline diversity similar to newly diagnosed patients.

Germline CDR1 SGHTA, CDR2 FQGNSA. CDR3 size: 12 residues. V was clipped by 4 bases and J by 9 bases, with 7 bases between them. Every patient was affected by relapse after autologous stem cell transplantation, while exposure to brentuximab vedotin was not uniform. Patients had relapsed/refractory classical Hodgkin lymphoma with complete response, partial response or progressive disease as best response. Here immunoSEQ multiplex PCR was the method, and the copy in TCRdb shows in-frame clones only, minus some. The data contain more than 140,000 clones, around 73% of them seen just once; the ten biggest clones take up roughly 9.8%. Of note for this clone: No antigen is known for it.

The source was peripheral blood mononuclear cells (PBMCs), collected before the second cycle of nivolumab. The TCR originated in a human donor with classical Hodgkin lymphoma. The chain links TRBV7-2 to TRBJ1-6; D is undetermined. The DNA of the CDR3 is TGTGCCAGCAGCTCCACAGCTTCACCCCTCCACTTT. Protein sequence: CASSSTASPLHF.